This T cell receptor beta chain was found in a study of CD8+ T cells in alopecia areata. Treatment meaning: oral pan-JAK inhibitor, 5-10 mg twice daily. CD4+ and CD8+ T cells were sorted from PBMCs. Germline V lookup: CDR1 SGHNT, CDR2 YYREEE (reference sequence). V was cut by 3 bases and J by 4 bases, with 19 bases left in between. This CDR3 region has 16 residues. Sequencing used cDNA as its template, made by extracting RNA and reverse transcribing it. The data were produced by immunoSEQ multiplex PCR, yet TCRdb's version contains in-frame clones alone and is incomplete. Counted here are hundreds of thousands of clones, 60% occurring once; the ten biggest clones make up around 0.84%.

V gene TRBV5-4 combines with J gene TRBJ1-2; a weak D match, TRBD1 (6 bases). The specimen was CD4+ T cells sorted from blood, collected around week 54, from a patient treated with tofacitinib. The clonotype originates from a human donor with alopecia areata. Written as DNA, the CDR3 is TGTGCCAGCAGCTCCTACTCCCAGGGGCTTCTCTATGGCTACACCTTC. It codes for CASSSYSQGLLYGYTF.